Each of the 4 T cell receptor beta chains below was sequenced from the same sample in a study of CD8+CD57+ T cells in acquired aplastic anemia. The study profiled TCR beta VDJ and CDR3 using genomic DNA as template. One entry per CDR3 protein, called by TCRdb with MiXCR from the reads. The sample consists of about 150,000 distinct CDR3 sequences, 41% of them appearing once. The sample was sorted CD4+, CD8+, or CD8+CD57+ T cells (not recorded which) from PBMCs. These receptors all come from a human donor in good health, serving as a control.

This sequence joins TRBV29-1 and TRBJ1-6, with 10 nucleotides matching TRBD1. CDR1 is SQVTM and CDR2 is ANQGSEA in the germline V gene. The CDR3 is 13 residues long. V shed 4 bases, J shed 6 bases, and the junction held 0 bases outside the gene matches. The CDR3 reads CSVGTGGNSPLHF. The DNA for the CDR3 is TGCAGCGTTGGGACAGGGGGTAATTCACCCCTCCACTTT.

The rearrangement links TRBV19 to TRBJ1-2; D gene uncertain. Per the germline V gene, CDR1 is LNHDA and CDR2 is SQIVND (reference sequence). CDR3 length: 15 residues. Between the trimmed V and J ends, which lost 5 bases and 0 bases, there was a span of 13 bases. CDR3 DNA sequence: TGTGCCAGTAGTTTTTCACGACGGTCTAACTATGGCTACACCTTC. Translated: CASSFSRRSNYGYTF.

As for this clonotype: One base away lies a much larger clone, so this may be a sequencing read error. V is TRBV6-1 and J is TRBJ1-1, with D uncertain. The V gene's germline CDR1 is MNHNS and CDR2 SASEGT. The CDR3 runs to 13 residues. CDR3 nucleotides: TGTGCCTGCAGCCAAGCCTTGGACACTGAAGCTTTCTTT. Its protein is CACSQALDTEAFF.

This clonotype was observed once. This may arise from a read error, as a much more abundant clone is one base away. The rearrangement joins TRBV2 to TRBJ2-1; D is uncertain. Trimming stripped 2 bases from V and 4 bases from J, with 0 bases between. Germline V CDR1 and CDR2: SNHLY, FYNNEI. This CDR3 region has 11 residues. CDR3 residues: CASSEYNEQFF. CDR3 DNA sequence: TGTGCCAGCAGTGAATACAATGAGCAGTTCTTC. The full variable domain, in which reference TRBV2 and TRBJ2-1 provide the parts outside the CDR3, is EPEVTQTPSHQVTQMGQEVILRCVPISNHLYFYWYRQILGQKVEFLVSFYNNEISEKSEIFDDQFSVERPDGSNFTLKIRSTKLEDSAMYFCASSEYNEQFFGPGTRLTVL.